This entry lists 13 T cell receptor beta chains sequenced from one sample in a study of blood T cell repertoires in COVID-19. Some clones are missing from TCRdb's copy, which holds only in-frame ones; the method was immunoSEQ multiplex PCR. The sample includes 150,000 to 200,000 clones, around three quarters of them seen just once. Material for sequencing was peripheral blood. Every receptor here comes from a man aged 55-75 years with active or convalescent COVID-19.

The V and J genes are TRBV9 and TRBJ2-7; 10 bases align to TRBD2. Trimming at V came to 0 bases and at J to 1 base, leaving 1 base not matched to a gene. The CDR3 has 15 residues. Looked up from germline, CDR1 is SGDLS and CDR2 is YYNGEE. CDR3 nucleotides: TGTGCCAGCAGCGTAGCTAGCGGGGGTTCCTACGAGCAGTACTTC. Translating gives CASSVASGGSYEQYF.

The V gene is TRBV6-6, the J gene TRBJ1-4, with 8 bases lining up with TRBD1. The CDR3 is 13 amino acids. With 5 bases clipped from V and 8 bases from J, the junction kept 4 bases outside the gene matches. Germline V gene sequence: CDR1 MNHNY, CDR2 SVGAGI (reference sequence). CDR3 sequence: CASSQGAREKLFF. CDR3 nucleotide sequence: TGTGCCAGCAGTCAGGGGGCGCGGGAAAAACTGTTTTTT.

The V and J genes are TRBV5-1 and TRBJ2-3; tentative D call: TRBD1 (5 bases). In germline, CDR1 is SGHRS, CDR2 YFSETQ. The germline V and J ends were trimmed by 1 base and 1 base, with 16 bases remaining between them. The CDR3 sequence is 17 residues long. CDR3 in DNA: TGCGCCAGCAGCTTGAGTTTAGGGGTGGTAGGCACAGATACGCAGTATTTT. Its translation is CASSLSLGVVGTDTQYF.

This clone was picked up one time. This chain uses TRBV2 with TRBJ1-1, with D possibly matching TRBD1 (5 bases). The V end lost 8 bases, the J end lost 1 base, and 8 bases lay between the germline ends. Germline V gene data show CDR1 as SNHLY and CDR2 as FYNNEI. This CDR3 region has 12 residues. The CDR3 bases are TGTGCCAGCCGGACATCGAACACTGAAGCTTTCTTT. This translates into CASRTSNTEAFF. The full variable domain, rest sourced from reference TRBV2 and TRBJ1-1, is EPEVTQTPSHQVTQMGQEVILRCVPISNHLYFYWYRQILGQKVEFLVSFYNNEISEKSEIFDDQFSVERPDGSNFTLKIRSTKLEDSAMYFCASRTSNTEAFFGQGTRLTVV.

DNA for the CDR3: TGTGCCAGCAGTGAACCCACAGGGGGTCGGTACTTC. Protein product: CASSEPTGGRYF. The chain combines TRBV25-1 with TRBJ2-7, with TRBD1 matching over 8 bases. This CDR3 comprises 12 residues. CDR1 MGHDK and CDR2 SYGVNS come from the germline V gene. J gave up 12 bases and V 2 bases, and 6 bases lay outside the gene matches.

The rearrangement uses TRBV4-3 and TRBJ2-3, with TRBD2 identical over 9 bases. Germline loops: CDR1 LGHNA, CDR2 YSLEER. The J segment lost 2 bases and the V segment lost 1 base, leaving 10 bases of the junction unmatched. The CDR3 runs 18 residues. CDR3 amino acids: CASSQVPPLAGNTDTQYF. CDR3 DNA: TGCGCCAGCAGCCAAGTTCCCCCCCTAGCGGGAAACACAGATACGCAGTATTTT.

This clone has more than one count but fewer than ten. J is TRBJ2-6 and V is TRBV7-2; tentatively, D is TRBD2 (6 bases). The germline V gene has CDR1 SGHTA and CDR2 FQGNSA. CDR3 length: 17 residues. V dropped 5 bases and J dropped 0 bases, with 14 bases sitting between them. Here the CDR3 reads CASSPPRGSSGANVLTF. The CDR3 DNA follows: TGTGCCAGCAGCCCTCCCCGGGGGAGCTCTGGGGCCAACGTCCTGACTTTC.

The chain employs TRBV6-2 or TRBV6-3 and TRBJ1-2; D remains unclear. Germline V CDR1 and CDR2: MNHEY, SVGEGT. Between the trimmed V and J ends, which lost 8 bases and 8 bases, there was a span of 21 bases. This CDR3 has 14 amino acids. CDR3 amino acids: CASGRSRRIGGYTF. CDR3 DNA: TGTGCCAGCGGCCGCTCCCGGCGGATTGGAGGCTACACCTTC.

The sample holds many counts of this clone. The J gene is TRBJ2-7, the V gene TRBV4-2, with 9 bases lining up with TRBD2. The V and J ends lost 2 bases and 1 base, in that order; junction bases with no gene match: 3. CDR3 length: 15 residues. Germline values: CDR1 LGHNA, CDR2 YNFKEQ. The CDR3 DNA reads TGTGCCAGCAGCCAACGTAGCGGGAGTTCCTACGAGCAGTACTTC. Its protein product is CASSQRSGSSYEQYF.

This clone was recorded at least ten times. The rearrangement joins TRBV25-1 to TRBJ1-2; 8 positions agree with TRBD1. CDR3 length: 16 residues. CDR1 and CDR2 (germline): MGHDK, SYGVNS. The trim removed 5 bases at V and 2 bases at J, leaving 10 bases unmatched. The CDR3 region has the DNA TGTGCCAGCAGTCCCTCCGGGACAGGTTTAAACTATGGCTACACCTTC. This sequence encodes CASSPSGTGLNYGYTF.

The chain uses TRBV19 and TRBJ1-1; D not certain. Trimming shortened V by 5 bases and J by 0 bases, and 10 bases separated the two germline ends. The CDR3 consists of 14 residues. Germline-derived CDR1 and CDR2 are LNHDA and SQIVND (reference sequence). The CDR3 sequence: CASSQEAMNTEAFF. CDR3 coding DNA: TGTGCCAGTAGTCAAGAAGCCATGAACACTGAAGCTTTCTTT.

The rearrangement uses TRBV28 and TRBJ1-1; 7 bases map to TRBD1. The CDR3 extends over 17 amino acids. The V and J ends lost 5 bases and 0 bases, in that order; junction bases with no gene match: 12. Looked up from germline, CDR1 is MDHEN and CDR2 is SYDVKM. The CDR3 is CASSPPTGRWLNTEAFF. The CDR3 nucleotides read TGTGCCAGCAGTCCGCCGACAGGGAGATGGTTGAACACTGAAGCTTTCTTT. The full variable domain, rest sourced from reference TRBV28 and TRBJ1-1, is DVKVTQSSRYLVKRTGEKVFLECVQDMDHENMFWYRQDPGLGLRLIYFSYDVKMKEKGDIPEGYSVSREKKERFSLILESASTNQTSMYLCASSPPTGRWLNTEAFFGQGTRLTVV.

To note about this clone: In the same sample, other DNA sequences code for this CDR3. This sequence joins TRBV5-6 and TRBJ1-5; D uncertain. The length of the CDR3 is 13 residues. The V gene lost 0 bases and the J gene lost 4 bases, with 5 bases spanning the gap. Germline CDR1 is SGHDT and CDR2 is YYEEEE. CDR3 in amino acids: CASSLGRNQPQHF. The CDR3 coding sequence is TGTGCCAGCAGCTTGGGCAGGAATCAGCCCCAGCATTTT.